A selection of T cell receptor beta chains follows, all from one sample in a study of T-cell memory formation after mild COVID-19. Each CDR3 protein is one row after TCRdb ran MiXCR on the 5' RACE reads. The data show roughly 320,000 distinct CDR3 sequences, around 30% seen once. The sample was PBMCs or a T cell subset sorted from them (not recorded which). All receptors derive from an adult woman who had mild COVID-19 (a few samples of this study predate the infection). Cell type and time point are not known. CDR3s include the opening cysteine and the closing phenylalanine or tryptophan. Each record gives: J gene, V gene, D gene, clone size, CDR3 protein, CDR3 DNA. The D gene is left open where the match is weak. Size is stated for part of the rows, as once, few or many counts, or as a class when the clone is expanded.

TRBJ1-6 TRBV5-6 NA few CASSRLQRANSPLHF TGTGCCAGCAGCCGACTCCAGCGGGCGAATTCACCCCTCCACTTT
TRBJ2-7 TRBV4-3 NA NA CASSPELSSYEQYF TGCGCCAGCAGCCCCGAGTTGAGTTCCTACGAGCAGTACTTC
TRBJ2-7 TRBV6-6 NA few CASRPTKYEQYF TGTGCCAGCAGACCTACAAAGTACGAGCAGTACTTC
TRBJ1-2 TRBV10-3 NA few CAINQGRDGYTF TGTGCCATCAATCAGGGTCGTGATGGCTACACCTTC
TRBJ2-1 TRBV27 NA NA CASSLYGAYNEQFF TGTGCCAGCAGTTTATATGGGGCGTACAATGAGCAGTTCTTC
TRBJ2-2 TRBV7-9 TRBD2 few CASRPTGLAGDGELFF TGTGCCAGCAGACCCACGGGACTAGCGGGAGACGGGGAGCTGTTTTTT
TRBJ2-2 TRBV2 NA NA CASSERSGELFF TGTGCCAGCAGTGAGAGGTCCGGGGAGCTGTTTTTT
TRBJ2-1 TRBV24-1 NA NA CATRSQDRGNEQFF TGTGCCACCAGATCCCAAGATAGGGGAAATGAGCAGTTCTTC
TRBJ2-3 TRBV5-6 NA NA CASSLVPDSPDTQYF TGTGCCAGCAGCTTGGTCCCGGACAGCCCAGATACGCAGTATTTT
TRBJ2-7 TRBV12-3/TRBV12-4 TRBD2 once CASRSTTSGYEQYF TGTGCCAGCAGAAGTACGACTAGCGGCTACGAGCAGTACTTC
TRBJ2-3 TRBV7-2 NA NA CASSLGRISGLSTDTQYF TGTGCCAGCAGCTTAGGGCGGATTTCCGGACTGAGCACAGATACGCAGTATTTT
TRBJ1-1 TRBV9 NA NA CASSVGVNGEAFF TGTGCCAGCAGCGTAGGGGTAAACGGTGAAGCTTTCTTT
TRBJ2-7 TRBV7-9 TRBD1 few CASSQTGAEEQYF TGTGCCAGCAGCCAAACAGGGGCGGAGGAGCAGTACTTC
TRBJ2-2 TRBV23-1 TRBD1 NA CASSQSGQGVDTGELFF TGCGCCAGCAGTCAATCGGGGCAGGGGGTCGACACCGGGGAGCTGTTTTTT
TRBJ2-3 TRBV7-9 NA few CASSLVDSTDTQYF TGTGCCAGCAGCTTAGTTGACAGCACAGATACGCAGTATTTT
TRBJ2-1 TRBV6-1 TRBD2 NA CASSERTSGEQFF TGTGCCAGCAGTGAAAGGACTAGCGGAGAGCAGTTCTTC
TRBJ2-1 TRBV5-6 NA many CASSLNNEQFF TGTGCCAGCAGCTTGAACAATGAGCAGTTCTTC
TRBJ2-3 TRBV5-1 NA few CASSFNPDTQYF TGCGCCAGCAGCTTCAATCCAGATACGCAGTATTTT
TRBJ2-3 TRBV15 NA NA CATSRGTDTQYF TGTGCCACCAGCAGAGGGACAGATACGCAGTATTTT
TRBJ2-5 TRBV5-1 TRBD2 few CASSPSGRAGETQYF TGCGCCAGCAGCCCTAGCGGGAGGGCCGGGGAGACCCAGTACTTC
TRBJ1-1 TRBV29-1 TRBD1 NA CSVTSGQLEAFF TGCAGCGTAACATCGGGACAGCTTGAAGCTTTCTTT
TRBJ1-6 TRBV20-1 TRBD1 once CSAELSGQGNSPLHF TGCAGTGCCGAATTATCGGGACAGGGGAATTCACCCCTCCACTTT
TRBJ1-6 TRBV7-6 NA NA CASSPSVNSPLHF TGTGCCAGCAGCCCTTCAGTAAATTCACCCCTCCACTTT
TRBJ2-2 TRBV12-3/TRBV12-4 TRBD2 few CASSLGHTSGVNTGELFF TGTGCCAGCAGTTTAGGTCACACTAGCGGGGTCAACACCGGGGAGCTGTTTTTT
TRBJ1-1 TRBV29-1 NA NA CSVGRVSGTEAFF TGCAGCGTTGGTAGGGTCTCCGGCACTGAAGCTTTCTTT
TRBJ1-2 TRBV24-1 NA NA CATSDLTGLGYTF TGTGCCACCAGTGATTTGACAGGGCTCGGCTACACCTTC
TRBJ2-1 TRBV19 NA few CASSITRVTVNEQFF TGTGCCAGTAGTATTACACGGGTCACGGTGAATGAGCAGTTCTTC
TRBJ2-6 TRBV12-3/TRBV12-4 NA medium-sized CASTQGGLGANVLTF TGTGCCAGCACCCAGGGGGGGCTTGGGGCCAACGTCCTGACTTTC
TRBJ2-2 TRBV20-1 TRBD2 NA CSAKAGGNTGELFF TGCAGTGCTAAAGCGGGAGGTAACACCGGGGAGCTGTTTTTT
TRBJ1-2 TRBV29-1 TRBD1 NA CSVSGTGIDGYTF TGCAGCGTATCCGGGACAGGCATTGATGGCTACACCTTC
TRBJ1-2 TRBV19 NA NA CASREESNYGYTF TGTGCCAGTAGGGAGGAGAGTAACTATGGCTACACCTTC
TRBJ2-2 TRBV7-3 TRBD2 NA CASSPGLAGGGTTGELFF TGTGCCAGCAGCCCAGGACTAGCGGGAGGTGGGACCACCGGGGAGCTGTTTTTT
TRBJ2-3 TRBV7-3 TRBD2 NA CASGGSGSSDTQYF TGTGCCAGCGGGGGGAGCGGGAGCTCAGATACGCAGTATTTT
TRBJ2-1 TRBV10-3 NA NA CAISDLAGIHNEQFF TGTGCCATCAGTGACCTAGCTGGGATCCACAATGAGCAGTTCTTC
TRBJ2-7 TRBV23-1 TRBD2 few CASSHPPGGYEQYF TGCGCCAGCAGTCATCCCCCGGGAGGGTACGAGCAGTACTTC
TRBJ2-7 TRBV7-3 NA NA CASSSRVGSEQYF TGTGCCAGCAGCTCCCGGGTTGGCTCCGAGCAGTACTTC
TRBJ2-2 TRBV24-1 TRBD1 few CATSDPHFSDRAGTGELFF TGTGCCACCAGTGATCCTCACTTCTCAGACAGGGCAGGGACCGGGGAGCTGTTTTTT
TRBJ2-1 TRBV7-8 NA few CASCARGNEQFF TGTGCCAGCTGCGCCAGGGGAAATGAGCAGTTCTTC
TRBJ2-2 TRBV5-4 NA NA CATIPGTNTGELFF TGTGCCACCATTCCGGGGACGAACACCGGGGAGCTGTTTTTT
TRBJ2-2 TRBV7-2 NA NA CASSPDPWYSPNRSGELFF TGTGCCAGCAGCCCAGACCCGTGGTACAGCCCAAATCGCTCCGGGGAGCTGTTTTTT
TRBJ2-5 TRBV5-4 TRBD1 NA CASCPRQGETQYF TGTGCCAGCTGCCCCCGACAGGGAGAGACCCAGTACTTC